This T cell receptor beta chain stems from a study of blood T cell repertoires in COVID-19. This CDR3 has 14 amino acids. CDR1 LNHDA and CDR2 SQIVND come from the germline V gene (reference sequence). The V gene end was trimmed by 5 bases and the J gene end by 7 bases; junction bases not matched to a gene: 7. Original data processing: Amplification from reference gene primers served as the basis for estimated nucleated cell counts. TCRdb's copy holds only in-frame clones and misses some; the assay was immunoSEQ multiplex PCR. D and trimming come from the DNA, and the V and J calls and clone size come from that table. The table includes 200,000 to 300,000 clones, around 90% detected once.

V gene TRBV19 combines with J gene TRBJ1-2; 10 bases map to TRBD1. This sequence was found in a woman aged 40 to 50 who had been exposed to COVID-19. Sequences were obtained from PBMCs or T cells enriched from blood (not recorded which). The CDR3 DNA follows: TGTGCCAGTAGTCCGACAGGGGGCAGAAGTGGCTACACCTTC. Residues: CASSPTGGRSGYTF.